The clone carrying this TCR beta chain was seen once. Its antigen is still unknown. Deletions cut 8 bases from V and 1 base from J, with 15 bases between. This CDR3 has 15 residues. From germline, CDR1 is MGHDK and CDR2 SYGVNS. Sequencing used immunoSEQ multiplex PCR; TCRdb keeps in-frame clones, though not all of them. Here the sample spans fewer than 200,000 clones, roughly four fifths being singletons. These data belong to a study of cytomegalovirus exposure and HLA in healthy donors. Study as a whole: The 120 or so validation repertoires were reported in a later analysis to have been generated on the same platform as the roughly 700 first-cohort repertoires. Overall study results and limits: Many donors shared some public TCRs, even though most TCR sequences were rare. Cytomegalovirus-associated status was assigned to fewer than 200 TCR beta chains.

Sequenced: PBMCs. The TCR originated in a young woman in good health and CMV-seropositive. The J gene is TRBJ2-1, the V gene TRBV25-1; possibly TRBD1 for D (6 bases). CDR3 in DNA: TGTGCCAGCCTGCCCCTGGGACATTCCTACAATGAGCAGTTCTTC. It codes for CASLPLGHSYNEQFF. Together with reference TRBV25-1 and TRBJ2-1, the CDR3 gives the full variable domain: EADIYQTPRYLVIGTGKKITLECSQTMGHDKMYWYQQDPGMELHLIHYSYGVNSTEKGDLSSESTVSRIRTEHFPLTLESARPSHTSQYLCASLPLGHSYNEQFFGPGTRLTVL.